This T cell receptor (beta chain) was found in a study of cytomegalovirus exposure and HLA in healthy donors. Study summary: Membership in the Caucasian-associated ancestry cluster was found for around 85% of approximately 380 genotyped donors.

Study outcomes and limitations: The listing of 150 to 200 TCR beta chains classed them as cytomegalovirus-associated. Later analysis identified a missense DCLRE1C variant that was linked to TCR beta V- and J-gene trimming. A previous analysis found most TCR beta V segments productive roughly 87% or roughly 30% of the time.

Both 60 Vbeta primers and 13 Jbeta primers went into the PCR. TCRdb's table, derived via immunoSEQ multiplex PCR, lists solely in-frame clones and lacks some. This sample carries 95,000 to 100,000 clones, approximately 76% of them seen once, and the ten largest clones take around 7%. Details on this clone: The target antigen is unknown.

The origin of this receptor is a man aged 40-50 years in good health and CMV-seropositive. Sequenced: PBMCs.

The chain's CDR3 is CDVGADRSYNEQFF. Here the CDR3 DNA reads TGTGACGTTGGAGCAGATCGTTCCTACAATGAGCAGTTCTTC. The chain combines TRBV7-9 with TRBJ2-1; D is uncertain. Germline CDR1 and CDR2: SEHNR and FQNEAQ (reference sequence). The CDR3 is made up of 14 amino acids. Combining the CDR3 with reference TRBV7-9 and TRBJ2-1 gives the whole variable domain DTGVSQNPRHKITKRGQNVTFRCDPISEHNRLYWYRQTLGQGPEFLTYFQNEAQLEKSRLLSDRFSAERPKGSFSTLEIQRTEQGDSAMYLCDVGADRSYNEQFFGPGTRLTVL.